The 19 T cell receptor beta chains below come from one sample, sequenced in a study of blood T cell repertoires in COVID-19. Libraries were prepared by immunoSEQ multiplex PCR; TCRdb keeps only in-frame clonotypes and omits some of them. The sample consists of 300,000 or so clones, roughly 90% of them appearing once. The specimen was peripheral blood. Source of these receptors: a woman in her 30s with COVID-19, enrolled during active disease.

This sequence joins TRBV10-3 and TRBJ1-4; 7 bases are a match to TRBD1. This CDR3 is built from 13 residues. V shed 3 bases, J shed 7 bases, and the junction held 2 bases outside the gene matches. The germline V gene has CDR1 ENHRY and CDR2 SYGVKD. The CDR3 sequence is CAISDGQAEKLFF. The CDR3 nucleotides are TGTGCCATCAGTGACGGACAGGCTGAAAAACTGTTTTTT.

The V and J genes are TRBV15 and TRBJ1-4; D remains ambiguous. The V and J ends lost 1 base and 8 bases respectively, with 5 bases between them. This CDR3 contains 12 residues. From germline, CDR1 is LNHNV and CDR2 YYDKDF (reference sequence). The CDR3 loop is CATSRVGEKLFF. The CDR3 DNA is TGTGCCACCAGCAGAGTGGGCGAAAAACTGTTTTTT.

This clone was counted once. The chain uses TRBV18 and TRBJ1-4, with 7 bases aligning to TRBD1. This CDR3 is 15 amino acids long. The junction had 9 bases not matched to a gene; V was cut back by 6 bases and J by 5 bases. The germline CDR1 and CDR2 sequences are KGHSH and LQKENI. CDR3 DNA sequence: TGTGCCAGCTCCCAGGACAGGAAGACAAATGAAAAACTGTTTTTT. Amino acid sequence: CASSQDRKTNEKLFF.

J is TRBJ2-1 and V is TRBV29-1; the D gene is possibly TRBD1 (6 bases). Germline lookup yields CDR1 SQVTM and CDR2 ANQGSEA. Trimming stripped 6 bases from V and 1 base from J, with 16 bases between. The CDR3 runs to 15 residues. The CDR3 DNA reads as TGCAGCGTAGCCCGACAGGACCCTTCCTACAATGAGCAGTTCTTC. This translates into CSVARQDPSYNEQFF.

The sample holds a few counts of this clone. V and J are TRBV18 and TRBJ2-7; TRBD1 matches at 10 bases. CDR3 length: 16 residues. Unmatched junction bases numbered 9, after V lost 0 bases and J lost 7 bases. Germline V gene data show CDR1 as KGHSH and CDR2 as LQKENI. CDR3 loop: CASSPPVGQGLREQYF. The DNA for the CDR3 is TGTGCCAGCTCACCACCGGTGGGACAGGGGCTAAGGGAGCAGTACTTC. Full variable domain (remainder filled in from reference TRBV18 and TRBJ2-7): NAGVMQNPRHLVRRRGQEARLRCSPMKGHSHVYWYRQLPEEGLKFMVYLQKENIIDESGMPKERFSAEFPKEGPSILRIQQVVRGDSAAYFCASSPPVGQGLREQYFGPGTRLTVT.

The V and J genes are TRBV28 and TRBJ1-1; 7 bases line up with TRBD1. This CDR3 has 16 residues. Germline CDR1 reads MDHEN; CDR2 reads SYDVKM. V lost 4 bases to trimming and J lost 5 bases; unmatched junction nucleotides: 13. CDR3 loop: CASSSPRTGGRTEAFF. The CDR3 DNA sequence: TGTGCCAGCAGTTCGCCCCGGACAGGAGGAAGGACTGAAGCTTTCTTT. Together with reference TRBV28 and TRBJ1-1, the CDR3 gives the full variable domain: DVKVTQSSRYLVKRTGEKVFLECVQDMDHENMFWYRQDPGLGLRLIYFSYDVKMKEKGDIPEGYSVSREKKERFSLILESASTNQTSMYLCASSSPRTGGRTEAFFGQGTRLTVV.

The chain employs TRBV11-3 and TRBJ2-3, with 8 bases aligning to TRBD2. J lost 1 base, V lost 4 bases, and 1 base had no gene match. The CDR3 loop spans 14 amino acids. CDR1 is SGHNT and CDR2 is YENEEA in the germline V gene. In DNA, the CDR3 is TGTGCCAGCAGCTCGACTAGCGGCACAGATACGCAGTATTTT. Translation: CASSSTSGTDTQYF. Looking up the rest from reference TRBV11-3 and TRBJ2-3 gives the full variable domain: EAGVVQSPRYKIIEKKQPVAFWCNPISGHNTLYWYLQNLGQGPELLIRYENEEAVDDSQLPKDRFSAERLKGVDSTLKIQPAELGDSAVYLCASSSTSGTDTQYFGPGTRLTVL.

This clone was counted a few times. The chain has TRBV19 and TRBJ2-1, with 9 nucleotides matching TRBD1. The trim removed 5 bases at V and 5 bases at J, leaving 7 bases unmatched. The germline V gene has CDR1 LNHDA and CDR2 SQIVND (reference sequence). The CDR3 sequence is 15 residues long. Written as DNA, the CDR3 is TGTGCCAGTAGTTTGGGACAGGGCCTCCACAATGAGCAGTTCTTC. Translated: CASSLGQGLHNEQFF.

This chain uses TRBV27 with TRBJ2-1; D is perhaps TRBD1 (7 bases). The CDR3 length is 15 residues. V lost 6 bases and J 6 bases, leaving 18 bases between the germline ends. Germline V gene data show CDR1 as MNHEY and CDR2 as SMNVEV (reference sequence). In DNA, the CDR3 is TGTGCCAGCAGAACATCCATCAGGGGGGCCAATGAGCAGTTCTTC. Its translation is CASRTSIRGANEQFF.

The chain employs TRBV27 and TRBJ2-7; 7 bases are shared with TRBD2. V shed 5 bases, J shed 1 base, and the junction held 2 bases outside the gene matches. This CDR3 spans 13 amino acids. Germline CDR1 MNHEY, CDR2 SMNVEV (reference sequence). CDR3 in amino acids: CASSPGLSYEQYF. The CDR3 DNA sequence: TGTGCCAGCAGTCCGGGACTATCCTACGAGCAGTACTTC.

This chain connects TRBV19 to TRBJ1-1; D gene unclear. This CDR3 has 16 amino acids. V lost 4 bases and J 1 base, leaving 16 bases between the germline ends. Germline CDR1 is LNHDA and CDR2 is SQIVND (reference sequence). The CDR3 coding sequence is TGTGCCAGTAGTACCCGCGTTGGAGTCCGGAACACTGAAGCTTTCTTT. Encoded protein: CASSTRVGVRNTEAFF.

The V call is TRBV10-1, the J call TRBJ2-1; D not certain. CDR1 and CDR2 from the germline V gene are WNHNN and SYGVQD (reference sequence). Trimming removed 3 bases from V and 5 bases from J, with 2 bases in between. CDR3 length equals 11 residues. CDR3 sequence reads: CASSDDNEQFF. The CDR3 DNA follows: TGCGCCAGCAGTGACGACAATGAGCAGTTCTTC.

On this clone itself: Different DNA sequences within this sample yield the same CDR3. The chain carries TRBV30 and TRBJ1-4; 8 nucleotides align to TRBD1. Trimming removed 0 bases from V and 8 bases from J; junction bases left unmatched: 2. There are 13 residues in the CDR3. CDR1 is GTSNPN, CDR2 SVGIG, per germline (reference sequence). As DNA, the CDR3 is TGTGCCTGGAGTGTACAGGGGGACGAAAAACTGTTTTTT. Protein: CAWSVQGDEKLFF.

This clone was seen once. This chain connects TRBV28 to TRBJ1-4; 7 positions agree with TRBD1. The junction had 8 bases not matched to a gene; V was cut back by 0 bases and J by 1 base. Germline CDR1 MDHEN, CDR2 SYDVKM. The CDR3 loop spans 18 amino acids. For the CDR3, the DNA is TGTGCCAGCAGTTTATGGTGGACAGGCCGCGGAACTAATGAAAAACTGTTTTTT. Translated, it gives CASSLWWTGRGTNEKLFF.

This clone was counted between two and nine times. The CDR3 DNA is TGCAGCGTTGAATCCCGTGCCGGGACAGGGAACACCGGGGAGCTGTTTTTT. Translating it yields CSVESRAGTGNTGELFF. The gene calls are TRBV29-1 and TRBJ2-2; 8 positions agree with TRBD1. V dropped 2 bases and J dropped 1; count of bases not matched to a gene: 9. Germline CDR1 and CDR2: SQVTM and ANQGSEA. CDR3 size: 17 residues.

The rearrangement uses TRBV3-1 (or the pseudogene TRBV3-2) and TRBJ2-2; 8 bases map to TRBD2. This CDR3 is 15 amino acids long. The germline gives CDR1 LGHDT, CDR2 YNNKEL (reference sequence). V shed 6 bases and J 0 bases; nucleotides not matched to a gene: 3. Here the CDR3 reads CASRREGANTGELFF. CDR3 bases: TGTGCCAGCAGACGGGAGGGGGCGAACACCGGGGAGCTGTTTTTT.

The CDR3 sequence: CASSLAPGEQEKLFF. In DNA form, the CDR3 reads TGTGCCAGCAGCTTAGCCCCAGGGGAGCAAGAAAAACTGTTTTTT. The rearrangement joins TRBV11-2 to TRBJ1-4; maybe TRBD1 (6 bases). V was pared by 1 base and J by 8 bases, with 14 bases between. The CDR3 totals 15 residues. From germline, CDR1 is SGHAT and CDR2 FQNNGV.

This chain joins TRBV18 and TRBJ1-4; D not certain. The CDR3 sequence is 15 residues long. Deletions cut 0 bases from V and 3 bases from J, with 8 bases between. Germline V lookup: CDR1 KGHSH, CDR2 LQKENI. CDR3 nucleotides: TGTGCCAGCTCACCACCGGGCAGGTCTAATGAAAAACTGTTTTTT. As protein: CASSPPGRSNEKLFF. The variable domain in full, completed from reference TRBV18 and TRBJ1-4, reads NAGVMQNPRHLVRRRGQEARLRCSPMKGHSHVYWYRQLPEEGLKFMVYLQKENIIDESGMPKERFSAEFPKEGPSILRIQQVVRGDSAAYFCASSPPGRSNEKLFFGSGTQLSVL.

This clone has only one observation. This rearrangement joins TRBV15 to TRBJ1-1; perhaps TRBD1 as D (6 bases). V was cut by 2 bases and J by 0 bases, with 10 bases left in between. The CDR3 runs 15 residues. Germline V gene lookup returns CDR1 LNHNV and CDR2 YYDKDF (reference sequence). This chain's CDR3 is CATSRRTAMNTEAFF. CDR3 bases: TGTGCCACCAGCAGACGGACAGCCATGAACACTGAAGCTTTCTTT.